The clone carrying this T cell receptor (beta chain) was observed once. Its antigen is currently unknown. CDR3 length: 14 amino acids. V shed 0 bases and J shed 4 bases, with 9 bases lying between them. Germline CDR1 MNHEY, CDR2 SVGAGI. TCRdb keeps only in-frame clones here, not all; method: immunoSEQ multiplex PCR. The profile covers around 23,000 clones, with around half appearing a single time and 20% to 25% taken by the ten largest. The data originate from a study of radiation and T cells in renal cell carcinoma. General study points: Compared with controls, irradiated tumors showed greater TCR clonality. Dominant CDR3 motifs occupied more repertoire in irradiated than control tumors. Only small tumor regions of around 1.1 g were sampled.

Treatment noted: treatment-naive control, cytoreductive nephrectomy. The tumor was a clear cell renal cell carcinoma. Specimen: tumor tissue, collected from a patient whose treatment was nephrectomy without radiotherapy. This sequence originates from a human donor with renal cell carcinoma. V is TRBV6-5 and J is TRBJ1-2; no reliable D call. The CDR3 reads CASSYSRPRYGYTF. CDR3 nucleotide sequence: TGTGCCAGCAGTTACTCTAGGCCCCGCTATGGCTACACCTTC.